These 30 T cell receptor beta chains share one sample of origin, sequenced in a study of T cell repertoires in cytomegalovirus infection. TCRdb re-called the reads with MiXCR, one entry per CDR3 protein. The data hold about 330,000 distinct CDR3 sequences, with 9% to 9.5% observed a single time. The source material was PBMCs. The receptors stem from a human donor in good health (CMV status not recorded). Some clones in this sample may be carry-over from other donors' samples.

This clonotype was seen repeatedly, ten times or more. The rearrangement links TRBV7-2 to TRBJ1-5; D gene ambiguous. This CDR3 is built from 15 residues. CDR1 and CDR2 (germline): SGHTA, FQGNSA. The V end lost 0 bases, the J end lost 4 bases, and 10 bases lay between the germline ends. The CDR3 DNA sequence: TGTGCCAGCAGCTTAGCCTTCAGACCTAATCAGCCCCAGCATTTT. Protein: CASSLAFRPNQPQHF.

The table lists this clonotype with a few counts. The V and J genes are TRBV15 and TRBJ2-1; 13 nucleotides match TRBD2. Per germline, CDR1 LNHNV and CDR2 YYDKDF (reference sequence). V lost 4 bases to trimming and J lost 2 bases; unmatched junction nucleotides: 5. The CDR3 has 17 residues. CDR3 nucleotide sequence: TGTGCCACCAGCAAGAGGACTAGCGGGAGCGCCTACAATGAGCAGTTCTTC. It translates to CATSKRTSGSAYNEQFF.

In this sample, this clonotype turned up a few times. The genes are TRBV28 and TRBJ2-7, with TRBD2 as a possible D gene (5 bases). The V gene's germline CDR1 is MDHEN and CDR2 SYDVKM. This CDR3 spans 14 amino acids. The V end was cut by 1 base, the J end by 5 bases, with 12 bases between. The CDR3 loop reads CASSLSGSGNEQYF. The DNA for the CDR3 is TGTGCCAGCAGTTTATCCGGGTCCGGGAACGAGCAGTACTTC.

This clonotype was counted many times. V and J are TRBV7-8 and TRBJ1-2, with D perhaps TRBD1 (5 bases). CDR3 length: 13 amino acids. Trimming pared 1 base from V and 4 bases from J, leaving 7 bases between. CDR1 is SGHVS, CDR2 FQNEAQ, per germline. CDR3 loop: CASSLGRVYGYTF. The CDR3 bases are TGTGCCAGCAGCTTAGGCAGGGTCTATGGCTACACCTTC.

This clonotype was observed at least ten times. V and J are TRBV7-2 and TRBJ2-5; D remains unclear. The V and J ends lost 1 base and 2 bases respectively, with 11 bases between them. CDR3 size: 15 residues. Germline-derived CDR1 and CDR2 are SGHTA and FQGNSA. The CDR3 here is CASSLVPGLQETQYF. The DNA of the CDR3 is TGTGCCAGCAGCTTAGTCCCCGGGCTACAAGAGACCCAGTACTTC.

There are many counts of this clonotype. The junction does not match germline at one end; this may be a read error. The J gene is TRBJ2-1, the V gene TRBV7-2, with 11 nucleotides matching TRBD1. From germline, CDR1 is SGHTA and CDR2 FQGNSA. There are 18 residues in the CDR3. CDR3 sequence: CASSLASQDRGPYNEQFF. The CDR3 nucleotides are TGTGCCAGCAGTTTAGCCTCACAGGACAGGGGGCCCTACAATGAGCAGTTCTTC.

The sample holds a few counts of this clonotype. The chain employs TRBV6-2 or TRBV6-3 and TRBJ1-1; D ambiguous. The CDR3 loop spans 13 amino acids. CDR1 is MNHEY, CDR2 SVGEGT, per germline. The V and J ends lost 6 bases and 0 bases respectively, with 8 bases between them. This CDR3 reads CASSDRMNTEAFF. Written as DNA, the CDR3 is TGTGCCAGCAGCGACCGTATGAACACTGAAGCTTTCTTT.

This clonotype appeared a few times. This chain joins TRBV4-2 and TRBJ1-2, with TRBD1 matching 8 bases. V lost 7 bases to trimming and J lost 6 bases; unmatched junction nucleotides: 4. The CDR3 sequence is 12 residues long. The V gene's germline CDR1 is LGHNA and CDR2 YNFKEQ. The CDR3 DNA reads TGTGCCAGCATCGGACAGGGAGATGGCTACACCTTC. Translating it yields CASIGQGDGYTF.

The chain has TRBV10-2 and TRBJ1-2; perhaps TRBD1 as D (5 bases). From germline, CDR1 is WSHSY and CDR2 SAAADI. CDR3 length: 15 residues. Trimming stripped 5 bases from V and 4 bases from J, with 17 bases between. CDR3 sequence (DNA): TGCGCCAGCAGTCCCAACAGGAACAGAGGCTATGGCTACACCTTC. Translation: CASSPNRNRGYGYTF.

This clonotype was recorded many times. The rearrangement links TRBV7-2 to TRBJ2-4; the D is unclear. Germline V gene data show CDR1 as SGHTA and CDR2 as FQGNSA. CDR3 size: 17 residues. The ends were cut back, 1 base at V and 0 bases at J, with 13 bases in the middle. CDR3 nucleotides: TGTGCCAGCAGCTTAGGTTTTGGGGAATTAGCCAAAAACATTCAGTACTTC. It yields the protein CASSLGFGELAKNIQYF.

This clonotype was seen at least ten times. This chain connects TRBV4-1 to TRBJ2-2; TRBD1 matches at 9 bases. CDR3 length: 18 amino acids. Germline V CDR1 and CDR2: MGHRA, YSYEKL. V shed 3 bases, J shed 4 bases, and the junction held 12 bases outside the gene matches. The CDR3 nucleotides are TGCGCCAGCAGCCACCCGGGACAGGGTCATATTATCACCGGGGAGCTGTTTTTT. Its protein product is CASSHPGQGHIITGELFF.

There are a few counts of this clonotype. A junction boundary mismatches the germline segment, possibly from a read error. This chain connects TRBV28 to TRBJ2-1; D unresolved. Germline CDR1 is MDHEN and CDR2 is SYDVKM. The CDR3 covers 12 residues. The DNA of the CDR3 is TGTGCCAGCAGTTTACGCCGCGACGAACCTTACTTC. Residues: CASSLRRDEPYF.

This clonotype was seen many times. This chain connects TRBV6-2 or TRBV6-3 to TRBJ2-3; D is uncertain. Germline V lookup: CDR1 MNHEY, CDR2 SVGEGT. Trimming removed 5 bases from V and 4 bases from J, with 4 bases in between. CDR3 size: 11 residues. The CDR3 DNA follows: TGTGCCAGCAGTACAGCAGATACGCAGTATTTT. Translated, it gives CASSTADTQYF.

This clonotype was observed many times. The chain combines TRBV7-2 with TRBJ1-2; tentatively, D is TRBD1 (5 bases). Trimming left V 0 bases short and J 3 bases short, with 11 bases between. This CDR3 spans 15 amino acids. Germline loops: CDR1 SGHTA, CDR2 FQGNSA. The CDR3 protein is CASSLASGSDYGYTF. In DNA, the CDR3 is TGTGCCAGCAGCTTAGCGTCAGGGTCAGACTATGGCTACACCTTC.

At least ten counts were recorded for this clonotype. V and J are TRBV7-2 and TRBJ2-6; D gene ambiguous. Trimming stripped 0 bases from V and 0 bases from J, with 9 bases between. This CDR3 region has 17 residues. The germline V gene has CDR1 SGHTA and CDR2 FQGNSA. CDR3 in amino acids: CASSLAVFSSGANVLTF. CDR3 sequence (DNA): TGTGCCAGCAGCTTAGCAGTCTTCAGCTCTGGGGCCAACGTCCTGACTTTC. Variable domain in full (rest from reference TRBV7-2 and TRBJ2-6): GAGVSQSPSNKVTEKGKDVELRCDPISGHTALYWYRQSLGQGLEFLIYFQGNSAPDKSGLPSDRFSAERTGGSVSTLTIQRTQQEDSAVYLCASSLAVFSSGANVLTFGAGSRLTVL.

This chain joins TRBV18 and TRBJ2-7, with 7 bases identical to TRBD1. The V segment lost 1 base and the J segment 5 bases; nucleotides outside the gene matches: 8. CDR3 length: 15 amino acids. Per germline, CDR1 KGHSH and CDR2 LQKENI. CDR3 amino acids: CASSPLRDSSNEQYF. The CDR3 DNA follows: TGTGCCAGCTCACCACTCCGGGACAGCAGCAACGAGCAGTACTTC.

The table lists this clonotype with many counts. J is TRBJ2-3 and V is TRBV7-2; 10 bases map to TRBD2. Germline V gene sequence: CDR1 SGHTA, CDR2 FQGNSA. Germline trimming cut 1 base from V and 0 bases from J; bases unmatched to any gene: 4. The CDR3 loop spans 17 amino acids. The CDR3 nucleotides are TGTGCCAGCAGCTTAGGGACTAGCGGAACTAGCACAGATACGCAGTATTTT. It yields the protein CASSLGTSGTSTDTQYF.

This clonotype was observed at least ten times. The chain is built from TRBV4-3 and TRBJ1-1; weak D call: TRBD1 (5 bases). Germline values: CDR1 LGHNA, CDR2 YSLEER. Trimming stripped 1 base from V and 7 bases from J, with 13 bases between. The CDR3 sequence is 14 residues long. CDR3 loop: CASSQVIGTGEAFF. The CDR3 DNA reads TGCGCCAGCAGCCAAGTAATCGGGACGGGTGAAGCTTTCTTT.

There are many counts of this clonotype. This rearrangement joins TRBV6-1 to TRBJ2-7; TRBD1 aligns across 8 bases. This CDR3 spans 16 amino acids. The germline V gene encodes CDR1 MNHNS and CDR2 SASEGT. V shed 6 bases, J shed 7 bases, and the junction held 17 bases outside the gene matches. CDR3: CASRRWDRTYPGEQYF. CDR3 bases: TGTGCCAGCAGACGCTGGGACAGGACTTACCCGGGGGAGCAGTACTTC.

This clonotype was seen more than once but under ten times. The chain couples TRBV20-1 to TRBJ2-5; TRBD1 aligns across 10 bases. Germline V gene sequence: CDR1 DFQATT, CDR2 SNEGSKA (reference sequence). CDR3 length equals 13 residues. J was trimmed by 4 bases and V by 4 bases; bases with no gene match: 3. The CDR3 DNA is TGCAGTGCTACCCGGACAGGGGGAGAGACCCAGTACTTC. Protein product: CSATRTGGETQYF.

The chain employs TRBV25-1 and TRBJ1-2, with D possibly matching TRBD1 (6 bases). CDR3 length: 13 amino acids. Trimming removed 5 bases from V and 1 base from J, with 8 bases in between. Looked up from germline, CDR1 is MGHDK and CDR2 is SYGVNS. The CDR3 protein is CASSYRDNYGYTF. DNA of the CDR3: TGTGCCAGCAGTTACAGGGATAACTATGGCTACACCTTC.

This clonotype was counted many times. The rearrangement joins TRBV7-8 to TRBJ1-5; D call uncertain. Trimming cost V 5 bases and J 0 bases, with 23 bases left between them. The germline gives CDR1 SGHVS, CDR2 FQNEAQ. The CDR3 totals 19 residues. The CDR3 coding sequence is TGTGCCAGCAGCCCCTCGACCGCGCCCCGGTCCTATAGCAATCAGCCCCAGCATTTT. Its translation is CASSPSTAPRSYSNQPQHF. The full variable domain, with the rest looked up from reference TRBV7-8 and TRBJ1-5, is GAGVSQSPRYKVAKRGQDVALRCDPISGHVSLFWYQQALGQGPEFLTYFQNEAQLDKSGLPSDRFFAERPEGSVSTLKIQRTQQEDSAVYLCASSPSTAPRSYSNQPQHFGDGTRLSIL.

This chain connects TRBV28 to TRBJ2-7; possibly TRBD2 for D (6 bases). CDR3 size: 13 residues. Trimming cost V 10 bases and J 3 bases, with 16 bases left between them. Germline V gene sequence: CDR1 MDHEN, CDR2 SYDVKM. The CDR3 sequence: CATSAGPFYEQYF. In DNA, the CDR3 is TGTGCCACCTCTGCGGGGCCCTTCTACGAGCAGTACTTC.

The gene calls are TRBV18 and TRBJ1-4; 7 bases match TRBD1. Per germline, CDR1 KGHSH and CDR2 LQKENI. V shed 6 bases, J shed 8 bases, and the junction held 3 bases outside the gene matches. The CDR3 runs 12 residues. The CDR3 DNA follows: TGTGCCAGCTCCCGACAGGGCGAAAAACTGTTTTTT. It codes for CASSRQGEKLFF.

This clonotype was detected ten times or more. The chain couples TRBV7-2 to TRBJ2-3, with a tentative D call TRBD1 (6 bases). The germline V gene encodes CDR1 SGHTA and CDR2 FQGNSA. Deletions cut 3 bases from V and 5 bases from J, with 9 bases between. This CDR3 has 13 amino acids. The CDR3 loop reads CASSLRGGDTQYF. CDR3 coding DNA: TGTGCCAGCAGCTTGAGAGGGGGAGATACGCAGTATTTT.

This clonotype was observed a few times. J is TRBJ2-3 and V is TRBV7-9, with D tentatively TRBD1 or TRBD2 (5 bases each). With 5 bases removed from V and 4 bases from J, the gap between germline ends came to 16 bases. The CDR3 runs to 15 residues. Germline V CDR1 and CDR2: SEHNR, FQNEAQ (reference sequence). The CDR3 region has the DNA TGTGCCAGCAGCATCCGGGACCAAGGGGCAGATACGCAGTATTTT. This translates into CASSIRDQGADTQYF.

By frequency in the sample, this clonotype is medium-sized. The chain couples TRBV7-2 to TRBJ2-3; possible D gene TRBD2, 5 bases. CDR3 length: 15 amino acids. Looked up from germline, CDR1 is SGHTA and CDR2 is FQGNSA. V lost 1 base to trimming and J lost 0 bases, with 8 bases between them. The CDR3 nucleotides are TGTGCCAGCAGCTTAGAGGCTAGCAGCACAGATACGCAGTATTTT. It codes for CASSLEASSTDTQYF.

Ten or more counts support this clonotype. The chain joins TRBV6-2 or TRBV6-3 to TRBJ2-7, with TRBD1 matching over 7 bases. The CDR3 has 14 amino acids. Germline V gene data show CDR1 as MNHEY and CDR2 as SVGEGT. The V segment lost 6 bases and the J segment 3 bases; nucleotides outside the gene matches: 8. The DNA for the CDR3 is TGTGCCAGCAGAACCGGGACAGCGTACTACGAGCAGTACTTC. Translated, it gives CASRTGTAYYEQYF.

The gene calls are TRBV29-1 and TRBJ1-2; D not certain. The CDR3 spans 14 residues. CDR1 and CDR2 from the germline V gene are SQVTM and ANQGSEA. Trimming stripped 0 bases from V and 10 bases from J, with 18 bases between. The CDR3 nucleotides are TGCAGCGTTGAAGAACACTGGGAGCCAGCGTCCTACACCTTC. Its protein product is CSVEEHWEPASYTF.

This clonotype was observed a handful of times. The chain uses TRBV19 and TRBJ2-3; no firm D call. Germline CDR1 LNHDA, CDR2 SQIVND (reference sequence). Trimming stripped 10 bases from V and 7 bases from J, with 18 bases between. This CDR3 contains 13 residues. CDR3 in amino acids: CAIWEPSLHTQYF. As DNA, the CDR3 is TGTGCCATCTGGGAACCGTCCCTCCATACGCAGTATTTT.